This T cell receptor beta chain originates from a study of blood T cell repertoires in COVID-19. Overall study context: In each case, the material was cDNA or gDNA derived from T cells, B-cell-depleted T cells, or PBMCs.

CDR1 SQVTM and CDR2 ANQGSEA come from the germline V gene. The CDR3 length is 11 residues. The ends were cut back, 7 bases at V and 8 bases at J, with 12 bases in the middle. Sequencing was performed with immunoSEQ multiplex PCR; in TCRdb, only in-frame clones are kept and a portion is missing. The profile shows roughly 120,000 clones, over 60% of them singletons. The source material was peripheral blood. The sequence was obtained from a woman older than 75 with active or convalescent COVID-19. V usage is TRBV29-1 and J usage is TRBJ2-1, with a possible D match to TRBD1 (6 bases). In nucleotides, the CDR3 is TGCAGCGGGACAGACAAGGATGAGCAGTTCTTC. Translation gives CSGTDKDEQFF.